These 27 T cell receptor beta chains came from one sample sequenced in a study of neurological immune-mediated disorders. TCRdb called the 5' RACE reads again in MiXCR, with one record for every CDR3 protein. Among about 59,000 distinct CDR3 sequences listed, 3% to 4.5% were seen once. The material sequenced was PBMCs. These receptors all stem from a woman in her thirties with multiple sclerosis.

The sample holds a few counts of this clonotype. The chain recombines TRBV11-2 with TRBJ1-2; D call uncertain. Germline V gene data show CDR1 as SGHAT and CDR2 as FQNNGV. The CDR3 totals 13 residues. Trimming stripped 1 base from V and 6 bases from J, with 9 bases between. The CDR3 sequence: CASSLVLRDGYTF. CDR3 DNA: TGTGCCAGCAGCTTAGTTTTGCGGGATGGCTACACCTTC. The full variable domain, completed using reference TRBV11-2 and TRBJ1-2, is EAGVAQSPRYKIIEKRQSVAFWCNPISGHATLYWYQQILGQGPKLLIQFQNNGVVDDSQLPKDRFSAERLKGVDSTLKIQPAKLEDSAVYLCASSLVLRDGYTFGSGTRLTVV.

This clonotype was seen ten or more times. The chain has TRBV20-1 and TRBJ2-3; 7 positions agree with TRBD2. This CDR3 is 14 amino acids long. Looked up from germline, CDR1 is DFQATT and CDR2 is SNEGSKA (reference sequence). Losses at the gene ends were 6 bases for V and 3 bases for J; bases not matched to a gene: 9. This CDR3 is CSAWRLARTDTQYF. CDR3 sequence (DNA): TGCAGTGCCTGGAGACTAGCTAGAACAGATACGCAGTATTTT.

This clonotype was counted at least ten times. The chain is built from TRBV7-2 and TRBJ2-1, with D unclear. CDR3 length equals 14 residues. V was pared by 5 bases and J by 4 bases, with 12 bases between. From germline, CDR1 is SGHTA and CDR2 FQGNSA. The CDR3 protein is CASSPPRYYNEQFF. CDR3 in DNA: TGTGCCAGCAGCCCGCCCAGATATTACAATGAGCAGTTCTTC.

In its sample, this clonotype was seen many times. The genes are TRBV12-3 or TRBV12-4 and TRBJ1-5, with 10 bases identical to TRBD1. The CDR3 has 14 residues. V shed 8 bases, J shed 4 bases, and the junction held 5 bases outside the gene matches. CDR3 region: CASLKGQGNQPQHF. The CDR3 region has the DNA TGTGCCAGCCTCAAGGGACAGGGGAATCAGCCCCAGCATTTT.

Ten or more counts support this clonotype. The V gene is TRBV7-3, the J gene TRBJ2-1, with TRBD2 matching over 9 bases. The CDR3 extends over 15 amino acids. The germline V gene encodes CDR1 SGHTA and CDR2 FQGTGA. The V segment lost 6 bases and the J segment 0 bases; nucleotides outside the gene matches: 3. Here the CDR3 reads CASRQAGGSYNEQFF. The CDR3 DNA sequence: TGTGCCAGCAGGCAAGCGGGAGGCTCCTACAATGAGCAGTTCTTC.

This clonotype was observed many times. The gene calls are TRBV20-1 and TRBJ2-1; 7 nucleotides agree with TRBD2. This CDR3 comprises 15 residues. Germline-derived CDR1 and CDR2 are DFQATT and SNEGSKA (reference sequence). J gave up 0 bases and V 6 bases, and 8 bases lay outside the gene matches. The CDR3: CSAPPRTSSYNEQFF. In DNA, the CDR3 is TGCAGTGCCCCTCCTAGGACTAGCTCCTACAATGAGCAGTTCTTC.

This clonotype was observed at least ten times. This chain connects TRBV20-1 to TRBJ1-1; TRBD1 might be the D (5 bases). V shed 3 bases and J shed 1 base, with 12 bases lying between them. The CDR3 is 14 residues long. Germline loops: CDR1 DFQATT, CDR2 SNEGSKA (reference sequence). The CDR3 bases are TGCAGTGCTAGTCCGACAGTTACGAACACTGAAGCTTTCTTT. Its protein product is CSASPTVTNTEAFF.

This clonotype appeared many times. This chain connects TRBV9 to TRBJ1-5; D gene unclear. The germline V gene has CDR1 SGDLS and CDR2 YYNGEE. V was clipped by 0 bases and J by 5 bases, with 12 bases between them. The CDR3 contains 15 residues. The chain's CDR3 is CASSVGAGMDQPQHF. CDR3 bases: TGTGCCAGCAGCGTAGGGGCGGGGATGGATCAGCCCCAGCATTTT. Combining the CDR3 with reference TRBV9 and TRBJ1-5 gives the whole variable domain DSGVTQTPKHLITATGQRVTLRCSPRSGDLSVYWYQQSLDQGLQFLIQYYNGEERAKGNILERFSAQQFPDLHSELNLSSLELGDSALYFCASSVGAGMDQPQHFGDGTRLSIL.

Many counts were recorded for this clonotype. J is TRBJ1-2 and V is TRBV5-1; D remains ambiguous. The CDR3 has 14 amino acids. Germline CDR1 reads SGHRS; CDR2 reads YFSETQ. Trimming pared 4 bases from V and 2 bases from J, leaving 12 bases between. In nucleotides, the CDR3 is TGCGCCAGCAGCCTAGCGAGGAACAACTATGGCTACACCTTC. Encoded protein: CASSLARNNYGYTF.

In this sample, this clonotype turned up many times. The V and J genes are TRBV2 and TRBJ2-7; TRBD2 matches 7 bases. V trimming: 8 bases; J trimming: 3 bases; junction bases outside the gene matches: 4. This CDR3 has 12 residues. Germline loops: CDR1 SNHLY, CDR2 FYNNEI. CDR3 amino acids: CASGLDHYEQYF. The CDR3 DNA reads TGTGCCAGCGGACTAGACCACTACGAGCAGTACTTC.

There are many counts of this clonotype. The chain employs TRBV7-8 and TRBJ2-1; weak D call: TRBD2 (5 bases). The V gene's germline CDR1 is SGHVS and CDR2 FQNEAQ. V lost 1 base and J 3 bases, leaving 10 bases between the germline ends. There are 15 residues in the CDR3. CDR3 nucleotide sequence: TGTGCCAGCAGCTTAGTCGTGGGAGACTACAATGAGCAGTTCTTC. Its protein product is CASSLVVGDYNEQFF. Supplemented by reference TRBV7-8 and TRBJ2-1, the full variable domain reads GAGVSQSPRYKVAKRGQDVALRCDPISGHVSLFWYQQALGQGPEFLTYFQNEAQLDKSGLPSDRFFAERPEGSVSTLKIQRTQQEDSAVYLCASSLVVGDYNEQFFGPGTRLTVL.

In its sample, this clonotype was seen many times. J is TRBJ2-1 and V is TRBV20-1; 10 bases are a match to TRBD1. CDR1 and CDR2 from the germline V gene are DFQATT and SNEGSKA (reference sequence). CDR3 size: 17 residues. After removal of 3 bases from V and 3 bases from J, the junction contained 11 bases not matched to a gene. In DNA form, the CDR3 reads TGCAGTGCTAGTTTGGGACAGGGGCCCTTCCTCTACAATGAGCAGTTCTTC. Translating it yields CSASLGQGPFLYNEQFF.

This clonotype came up many times. The chain links TRBV5-1 to TRBJ2-7; a weak D match, TRBD2 (5 bases). Germline V gene lookup returns CDR1 SGHRS and CDR2 YFSETQ. The CDR3 extends over 14 amino acids. V lost 4 bases, J lost 3 bases, and 14 bases lay in between. This chain's CDR3 is CASSPMRADYEQYF. CDR3 bases: TGCGCCAGCAGCCCCATGAGGGCGGACTACGAGCAGTACTTC. Full variable domain (missing parts from reference TRBV5-1 and TRBJ2-7): KAGVTQTPRYLIKTRGQQVTLSCSPISGHRSVSWYQQTPGQGLQFLFEYFSETQRNKGNFPGRFSGRQFSNSRSEMNVSTLELGDSALYLCASSPMRADYEQYFGPGTRLTVT.

This clonotype was seen ten or more times. V gene TRBV27 combines with J gene TRBJ2-7, with D unresolved. The CDR3 consists of 13 residues. V lost 5 bases, J lost 7 bases, and 15 bases lay in between. The germline gives CDR1 MNHEY, CDR2 SMNVEV (reference sequence). The CDR3 loop reads CASSPPASREQYF. The CDR3, as DNA: TGTGCCAGCAGTCCTCCCGCGTCGAGAGAGCAGTACTTC.

This clonotype has a count of ten or more. This chain links TRBV9 with TRBJ2-7; no definite D call. V was clipped by 3 bases and J by 7 bases, with 17 bases between them. CDR1 and CDR2 (germline): SGDLS, YYNGEE. The CDR3 totals 14 residues. The CDR3 DNA reads TGTGCCAGCAGCGAGGGAAAGTACTTCGAAGAGCAGTACTTC. Translating gives CASSEGKYFEEQYF.

This clonotype was counted many times. V is TRBV4-1 and J is TRBJ2-7; D ambiguous. V was shortened by 5 bases and J by 6 bases, with 8 bases between the two germline ends. The CDR3 contains 11 residues. Germline V lookup: CDR1 MGHRA, CDR2 YSYEKL. The CDR3 DNA sequence: TGCGCCAGCAGCACGGGTCTCGAGCAGTACTTC. It yields the protein CASSTGLEQYF.

V gene TRBV20-1 combines with J gene TRBJ2-7, with TRBD2 matching over 9 bases. The CDR3 loop spans 15 amino acids. Germline CDR1 reads DFQATT; CDR2 reads SNEGSKA (reference sequence). Trimming at V came to 3 bases and at J to 1 base, leaving 7 bases not matched to a gene. In DNA form, the CDR3 reads TGCAGTGCTAGGGACCTAGCGGGGACGTCCTACGAGCAGTACTTC. Its protein product is CSARDLAGTSYEQYF.

This clonotype was seen a few times. The chain joins TRBV6-6 to TRBJ2-7; no reliable D call. This CDR3 is built from 14 residues. The V end was cut by 0 bases, the J end by 3 bases, with 9 bases between. In germline, CDR1 is MNHNY, CDR2 SVGAGI (reference sequence). The CDR3 reads CASSYSKGNYEQYF. For the CDR3, the DNA is TGTGCCAGCAGTTACTCGAAAGGTAACTACGAGCAGTACTTC.

This clonotype has just a few counts. This chain links TRBV20-1 with TRBJ2-5, with D perhaps TRBD1 (6 bases). Germline values: CDR1 DFQATT, CDR2 SNEGSKA (reference sequence). Between the trimmed V and J ends, which lost 5 bases and 4 bases, there was a span of 20 bases. The CDR3 loop spans 15 amino acids. The CDR3 region is CSAGSTGSERETQYF. The CDR3 nucleotides are TGCAGTGCTGGATCCACAGGGTCTGAGCGAGAGACCCAGTACTTC.

Note on this clonotype: This may come from a read error, since a much larger clone is one base off. The chain links TRBV10-3 to TRBJ1-2, with D unresolved. Germline CDR1 is ENHRY and CDR2 is SYGVKD. CDR3 length: 15 residues. The CDR3 bases are TGTGCCAACAGTGAAGCGGAAGTTACGACCTATGGCTACACCTTC. Amino acids: CANSEAEVTTYGYTF.

This clonotype was found many times. The genes are TRBV7-2 and TRBJ2-7, with D possibly being TRBD1 (6 bases). The CDR3 runs 14 residues. With 3 bases removed from V and 2 bases from J, the gap between germline ends came to 11 bases. Per the germline V gene, CDR1 is SGHTA and CDR2 is FQGNSA. The CDR3 sequence: CASSLQGITYEQYF. The CDR3 coding sequence is TGTGCCAGCAGCTTGCAGGGGATCACCTACGAGCAGTACTTC.

In this sample, this clonotype turned up many times. The chain carries TRBV9 and TRBJ2-3; 8 positions match TRBD2. J lost 2 bases, V lost 1 base, and 3 bases had no gene match. Per germline, CDR1 SGDLS and CDR2 YYNGEE. The CDR3 consists of 15 residues. The CDR3 sequence: CASSVLAGATDTQYF. The CDR3 region has the DNA TGTGCCAGCAGCGTACTAGCGGGCGCCACAGATACGCAGTATTTT.

This clonotype was counted many times. The chain couples TRBV20-1 to TRBJ2-1; possibly TRBD1 or TRBD2 for D (6 bases each). Trimming shortened V by 6 bases and J by 7 bases, and 19 bases separated the two germline ends. The germline CDR1 and CDR2 sequences are DFQATT and SNEGSKA (reference sequence). This CDR3 is built from 14 residues. CDR3 DNA: TGCAGTGCCAAGGAACCGGGGGCCGGTAATGAGCAGTTCTTC. Its translation is CSAKEPGAGNEQFF.

This clonotype was seen ten or more times. The rearrangement joins TRBV20-1 to TRBJ2-1; 7 nucleotides line up with TRBD1. V was pared by 6 bases and J by 4 bases, with 12 bases of the junction left unmatched. The CDR3 consists of 15 residues. Germline loops: CDR1 DFQATT, CDR2 SNEGSKA (reference sequence). The CDR3 is CSARTDRVPYNEQFF. The CDR3 coding sequence is TGCAGTGCCCGGACCGACAGGGTTCCGTACAATGAGCAGTTCTTC.

This clonotype was picked up many times. The V gene is TRBV27, the J gene TRBJ2-5; D is possibly TRBD1 (6 bases). The V gene's germline CDR1 is MNHEY and CDR2 SMNVEV (reference sequence). Trimming cost V 5 bases and J 7 bases, with 20 bases left between them. The CDR3 is 15 amino acids. In DNA form, the CDR3 reads TGTGCCAGCAGTCCCCAAGGACAGTTAGTGGGGACCCAGTACTTC. Translating it yields CASSPQGQLVGTQYF.

This clonotype appeared many times. This rearrangement joins TRBV5-6 to TRBJ2-4; D gene ambiguous. CDR3 length: 16 amino acids. The V gene's germline CDR1 is SGHDT and CDR2 YYEEEE. The ends were cut back, 2 bases at V and 5 bases at J, with 17 bases in the middle. The CDR3 loop is CASSFALGPMENIQYF. CDR3 DNA sequence: TGTGCCAGCAGCTTTGCCCTAGGGCCCATGGAAAACATTCAGTACTTC.

This clonotype was seen many times. This chain uses TRBV5-1 with TRBJ1-2; D gene unclear. Germline V CDR1 and CDR2: SGHRS, YFSETQ. Trimming removed 0 bases from V and 0 bases from J, with 12 bases in between. The CDR3 is made up of 16 amino acids. CDR3 amino acids: CASSLGGGLSNYGYTF. CDR3 sequence (DNA): TGCGCCAGCAGCTTGGGGGGAGGACTCTCTAACTATGGCTACACCTTC.